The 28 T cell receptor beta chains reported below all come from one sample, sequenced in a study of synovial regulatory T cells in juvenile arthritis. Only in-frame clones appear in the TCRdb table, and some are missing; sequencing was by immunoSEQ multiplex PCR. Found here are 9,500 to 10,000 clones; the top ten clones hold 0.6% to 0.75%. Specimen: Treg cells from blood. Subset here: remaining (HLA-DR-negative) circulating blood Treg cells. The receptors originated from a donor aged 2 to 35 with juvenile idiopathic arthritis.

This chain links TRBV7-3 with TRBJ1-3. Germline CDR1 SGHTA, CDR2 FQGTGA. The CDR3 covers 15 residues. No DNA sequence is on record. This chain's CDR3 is CASSLEGFPGNTIYF. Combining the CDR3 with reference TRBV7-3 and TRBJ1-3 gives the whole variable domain GAGVSQTPSNKVTEKGKYVELRCDPISGHTALYWYRQSLGQGPEFLIYFQGTGAADDSGLPNDRFFAVRPEGSVSTLKIQRTERGDSAVYLCASSLEGFPGNTIYFGEGSWLTVV.

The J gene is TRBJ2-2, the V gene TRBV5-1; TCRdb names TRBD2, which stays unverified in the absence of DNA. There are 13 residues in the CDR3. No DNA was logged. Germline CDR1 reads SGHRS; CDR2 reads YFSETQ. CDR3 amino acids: CASSLLNTGELFF.

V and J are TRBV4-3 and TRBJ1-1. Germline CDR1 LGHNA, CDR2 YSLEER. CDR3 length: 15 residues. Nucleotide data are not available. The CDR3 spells CASSPGGLGNTEAFF.

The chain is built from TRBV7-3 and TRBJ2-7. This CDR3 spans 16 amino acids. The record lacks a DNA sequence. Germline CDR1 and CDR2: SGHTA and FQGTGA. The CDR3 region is CASSLNGPDPIYEQYF.

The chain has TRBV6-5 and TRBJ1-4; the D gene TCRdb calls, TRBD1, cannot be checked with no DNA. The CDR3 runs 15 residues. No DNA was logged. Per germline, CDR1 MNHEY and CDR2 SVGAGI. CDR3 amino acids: CASSYSPRAGFKLFF.

The CDR3 spells CASSYSTGNSPLHF. The chain couples TRBV6-5 to TRBJ1-6; TCRdb selects TRBD1, and the lack of DNA leaves this call unchecked. This CDR3 has 14 amino acids. A DNA sequence was not provided. The germline V gene encodes CDR1 MNHEY and CDR2 SVGAGI.

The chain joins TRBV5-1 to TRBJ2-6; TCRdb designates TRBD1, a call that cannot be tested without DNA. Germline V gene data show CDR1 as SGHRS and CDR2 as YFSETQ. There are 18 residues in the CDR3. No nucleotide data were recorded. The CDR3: CASSLAGQAISGANVLTF.

The CDR3 sequence is CASSRGLTLSVYEQYF. This sequence joins TRBV4-3 and TRBJ2-7; TCRdb indicates TRBD1, and absent DNA this call remains unverified. CDR3 length equals 16 residues. No DNA sequence was recorded. Germline CDR1 reads LGHNA; CDR2 reads YSLEER.

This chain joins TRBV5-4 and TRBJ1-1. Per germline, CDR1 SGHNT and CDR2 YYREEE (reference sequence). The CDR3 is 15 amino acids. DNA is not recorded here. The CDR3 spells CASRYYSGNLPEAFF. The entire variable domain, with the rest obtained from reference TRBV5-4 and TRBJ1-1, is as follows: ETGVTQSPTHLIKTRGQQVTLRCSSQSGHNTVSWYQQALGQGPQFIFQYYREEENGRGNFPPRFSGLQFPNYSSELNVNALELDDSALYLCASRYYSGNLPEAFFGQGTRLTVV.

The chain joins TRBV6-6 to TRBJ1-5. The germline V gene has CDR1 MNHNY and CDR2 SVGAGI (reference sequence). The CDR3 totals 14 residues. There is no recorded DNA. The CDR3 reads CASTYWGFSQPQHF.

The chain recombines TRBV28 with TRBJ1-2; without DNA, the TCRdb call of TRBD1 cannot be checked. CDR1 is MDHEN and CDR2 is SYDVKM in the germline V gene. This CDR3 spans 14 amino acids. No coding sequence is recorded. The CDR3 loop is CASSYRVQIDGYTF.

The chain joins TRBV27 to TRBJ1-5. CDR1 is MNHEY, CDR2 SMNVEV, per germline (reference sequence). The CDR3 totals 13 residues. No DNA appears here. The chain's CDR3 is CASSLLLGSPQHF.

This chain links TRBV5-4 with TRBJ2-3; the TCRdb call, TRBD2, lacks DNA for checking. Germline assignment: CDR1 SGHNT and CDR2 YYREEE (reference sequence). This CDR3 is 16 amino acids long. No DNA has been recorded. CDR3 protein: CASSLLGGPFGDTQYF.

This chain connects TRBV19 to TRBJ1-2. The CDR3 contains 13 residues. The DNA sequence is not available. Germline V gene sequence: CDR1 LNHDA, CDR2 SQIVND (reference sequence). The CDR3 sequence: CASSSPLRTGYTF.

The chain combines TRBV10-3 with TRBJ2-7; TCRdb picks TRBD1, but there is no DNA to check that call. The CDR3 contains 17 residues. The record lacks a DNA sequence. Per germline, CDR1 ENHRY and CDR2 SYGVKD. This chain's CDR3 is CAISESLPTGQPYEQYF.

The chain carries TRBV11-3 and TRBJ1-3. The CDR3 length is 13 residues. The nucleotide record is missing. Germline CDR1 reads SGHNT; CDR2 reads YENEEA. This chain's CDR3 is CASSFGPRDTIYF.

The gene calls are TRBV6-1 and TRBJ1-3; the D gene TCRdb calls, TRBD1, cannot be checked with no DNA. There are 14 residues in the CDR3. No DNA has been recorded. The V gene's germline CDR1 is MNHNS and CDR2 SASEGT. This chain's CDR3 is CASRTQGSGNTIYF.

The CDR3: CASSPDRRGYTF. The V call is TRBV5-1, the J call TRBJ1-2; lacking DNA, the TRBD1 call made by TCRdb goes unchecked. This CDR3 comprises 12 residues. Only the protein is available. Germline loops: CDR1 SGHRS, CDR2 YFSETQ.

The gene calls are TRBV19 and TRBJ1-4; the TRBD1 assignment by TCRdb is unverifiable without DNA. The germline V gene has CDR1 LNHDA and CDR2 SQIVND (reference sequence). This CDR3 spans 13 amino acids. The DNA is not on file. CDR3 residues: CASSPTGGDELFF.

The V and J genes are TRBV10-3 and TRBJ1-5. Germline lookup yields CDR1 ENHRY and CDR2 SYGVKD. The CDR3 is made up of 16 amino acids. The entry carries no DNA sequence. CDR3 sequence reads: CAISESGTGGNQPQHF.

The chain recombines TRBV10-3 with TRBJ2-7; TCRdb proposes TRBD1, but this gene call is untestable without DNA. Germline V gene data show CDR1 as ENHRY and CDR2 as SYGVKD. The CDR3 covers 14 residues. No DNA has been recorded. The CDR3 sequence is CAIRGTDHPYEQYF.

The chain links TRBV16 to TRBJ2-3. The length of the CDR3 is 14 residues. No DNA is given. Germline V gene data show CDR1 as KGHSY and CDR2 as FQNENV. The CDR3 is CASSQGYSTDTQYF.

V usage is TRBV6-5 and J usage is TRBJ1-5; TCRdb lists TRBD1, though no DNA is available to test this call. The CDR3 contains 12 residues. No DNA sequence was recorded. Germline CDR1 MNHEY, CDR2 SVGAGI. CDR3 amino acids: CASRNRDQPQHF.

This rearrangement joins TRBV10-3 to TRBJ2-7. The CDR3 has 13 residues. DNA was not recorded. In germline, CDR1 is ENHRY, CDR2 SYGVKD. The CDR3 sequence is CAISEGGKDEQYF.

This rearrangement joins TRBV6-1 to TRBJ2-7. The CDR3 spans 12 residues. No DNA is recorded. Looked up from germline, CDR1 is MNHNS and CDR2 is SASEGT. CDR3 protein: CASSELTYEQYF.

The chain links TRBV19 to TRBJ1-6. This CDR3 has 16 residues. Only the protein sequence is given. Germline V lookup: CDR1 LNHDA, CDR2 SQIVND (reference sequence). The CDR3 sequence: CASNRGGELRNSPLHF.

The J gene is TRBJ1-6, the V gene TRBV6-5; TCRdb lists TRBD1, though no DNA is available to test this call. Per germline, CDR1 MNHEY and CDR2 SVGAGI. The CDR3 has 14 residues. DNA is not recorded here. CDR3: CASSLASYNSPLHF.

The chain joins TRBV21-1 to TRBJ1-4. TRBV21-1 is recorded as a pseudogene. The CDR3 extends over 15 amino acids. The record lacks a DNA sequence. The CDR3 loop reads CASSLNGATNEKLFF.